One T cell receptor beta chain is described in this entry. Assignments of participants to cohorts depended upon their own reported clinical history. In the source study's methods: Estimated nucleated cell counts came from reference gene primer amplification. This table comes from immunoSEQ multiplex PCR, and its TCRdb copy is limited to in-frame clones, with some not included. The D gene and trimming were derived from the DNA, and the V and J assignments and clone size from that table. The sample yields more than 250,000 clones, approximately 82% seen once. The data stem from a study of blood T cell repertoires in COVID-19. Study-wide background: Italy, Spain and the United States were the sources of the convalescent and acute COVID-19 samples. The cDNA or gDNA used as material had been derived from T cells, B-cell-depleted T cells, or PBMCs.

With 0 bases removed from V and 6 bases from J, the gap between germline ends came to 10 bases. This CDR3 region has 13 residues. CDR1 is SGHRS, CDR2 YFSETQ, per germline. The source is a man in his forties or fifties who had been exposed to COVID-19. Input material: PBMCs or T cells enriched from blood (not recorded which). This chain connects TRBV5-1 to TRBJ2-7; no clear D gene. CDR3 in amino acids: CASSLATIGEQYF. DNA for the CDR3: TGCGCCAGCAGCTTGGCCACAATTGGCGAGCAGTACTTC.